A selection of T cell receptor beta chains follows, all from one sample in a study of healthy donors' naive CD4 and CD8 T cells. MiXCR, run by TCRdb on the reads, gives a single entry per CDR3 protein. The sample has 180,000 or so distinct CDR3 sequences, 74% seen once. The sample comprised naive CD4+ and CD8+ T cells sorted from blood, pooled from several donors. These TCRs come from a pool of human donors in good health; the sample pools cells from several healthy donors. Each CDR3 is given with its conserved first and last residue. Each record gives: CDR3 protein, CDR3 DNA, V gene, D gene, clone size, J gene. The D gene is left open where the match is weak. A row's size may be missing; if present it is once, few, many or a size class.

CASSSLGGTSGYEQYF,TGTGCCAGCAGCTCCCTCGGCGGGACCTCCGGGTACGAGCAGTACTTC,TRBV5-5,-,-,TRBJ2-7
CASSLTGTGTYEQYF,TGTGCCAGCAGTTTAACCGGGACAGGAACCTACGAGCAGTACTTC,TRBV28,TRBD1,-,TRBJ2-7
CASSIGTGGMDTEAFF,TGCGCCAGCAGCATAGGGACAGGGGGCATGGACACTGAAGCTTTCTTT,TRBV5-1,TRBD1,-,TRBJ1-1
CASTETGEIYEQYF,TGTGCCAGCACCGAGACAGGGGAGATCTACGAGCAGTACTTC,TRBV6-2/TRBV6-3,TRBD1,-,TRBJ2-7
CASSQGTDEAFF,TGCGCCAGCAGCCAGGGGACTGACGAAGCTTTCTTT,TRBV4-1,-,-,TRBJ1-1
CASSPGSIYNEQFF,TGTGCCAGCAGTCCCGGGAGTATCTACAATGAGCAGTTCTTC,TRBV27,-,-,TRBJ2-1
CASSYTGPYEQYF,TGTGCCAGCAGTTACACAGGTCCCTACGAGCAGTACTTC,TRBV6-2/TRBV6-3,-,-,TRBJ2-7
CAISDSIVGIGETQYF,TGTGCCATCAGTGACTCGATTGTAGGGATCGGAGAGACCCAGTACTTC,TRBV10-3,-,-,TRBJ2-5
CATSNPGDGGYTF,TGTGCCACCAGCAATCCAGGGGACGGTGGCTACACCTTC,TRBV15,-,-,TRBJ1-2
CASSLDNSNQPQHF,TGCGCCAGCAGTCTCGACAACAGCAATCAGCCCCAGCATTTT,TRBV4-3,-,-,TRBJ1-5
CASSPPLGDTQYF,TGTGCCAGCAGCCCACCCTTGGGAGATACGCAGTATTTT,TRBV7-8,-,-,TRBJ2-3
CAIMGGDSSYNEQFF,TGTGCCATCATGGGGGGCGATAGCTCCTACAATGAGCAGTTCTTC,TRBV10-3,-,-,TRBJ2-1
CASSYGRGGHYEQYF,TGTGCCAGCAGTTACGGGAGAGGGGGACACTACGAGCAGTACTTC,TRBV6-5,-,-,TRBJ2-7
CSVRLQETQYF,TGCAGCGTACGGTTGCAAGAGACCCAGTACTTC,TRBV29-1,-,few,TRBJ2-5
CASTIGGSGSSTDTQYF,TGTGCCAGCACCATTGGGGGTAGCGGGAGTAGCACAGATACGCAGTATTTT,TRBV5-4,TRBD2,-,TRBJ2-3
CASSLGFSYEQYF,TGTGCCAGCAGCTTAGGGTTCTCCTACGAGCAGTACTTC,TRBV11-1,-,-,TRBJ2-7
CASSPTGMDYGYTF,TGCGCCAGCAGCCCCACAGGGATGGACTATGGCTACACCTTC,TRBV5-1,-,-,TRBJ1-2
CASSIDNHWGTEAFF,TGTGCCAGTAGTATAGATAACCACTGGGGCACTGAAGCTTTCTTT,TRBV19,-,-,TRBJ1-1
CASSLSLDRASYEQYF,TGTGCCAGCAGTTTGTCCCTGGACAGGGCAAGCTACGAGCAGTACTTC,TRBV12-3/TRBV12-4,TRBD1,-,TRBJ2-7
CASSGQGGNQPQHF,TGTGCCAGCAGTGGACAGGGTGGCAATCAGCCCCAGCATTTT,TRBV12-3/TRBV12-4,TRBD1,-,TRBJ1-5
CAWRAPGQGSYGYTF,TGTGCCTGGAGAGCCCCGGGACAGGGGTCCTATGGCTACACCTTC,TRBV30,TRBD1,-,TRBJ1-2
CASSPSLVSNQPQHF,TGTGCCAGCAGTCCAAGCTTGGTTAGCAATCAGCCCCAGCATTTT,TRBV6-1,-,-,TRBJ1-5
CSVDGLAGHPIDNEQFF,TGCAGCGTTGATGGACTAGCGGGACACCCGATCGACAATGAGCAGTTCTTC,TRBV29-1,TRBD2,-,TRBJ2-1
CASSDLAGMGETQYF,TGTGCCAGCAGTGACCTAGCGGGAATGGGAGAGACCCAGTACTTC,TRBV2,TRBD2,-,TRBJ2-5
CNATPDIHVEQYF,TGCAATGCTACCCCGGACATTCATGTCGAGCAGTACTTC,TRBV20-1,-,-,TRBJ2-7
CASSLDRLSGNTIYF,TGTGCCAGCAGTTTGGACAGACTCTCTGGAAACACCATATATTTT,TRBV28,-,-,TRBJ1-3
CSAIYSYEQYF,TGCAGCGCCATTTATTCCTACGAGCAGTACTTC,TRBV29-1,-,-,TRBJ2-7
CASSYRWTTPYEQYF,TGTGCCAGCAGTTATAGGTGGACAACCCCCTACGAGCAGTACTTC,TRBV6-5,-,-,TRBJ2-7
CATGDNDQETQYF,TGTGCCACCGGGGATAATGACCAAGAGACCCAGTACTTC,TRBV24-1,-,-,TRBJ2-5
CASSIPQRLAGVFNEQFF,TGTGCCAGTAGTATTCCCCAACGACTAGCGGGAGTTTTCAATGAGCAGTTCTTC,TRBV19,TRBD2,few,TRBJ2-1
CSVEGGGEETQYF,TGCAGCGTGGAGGGAGGGGGAGAAGAGACCCAGTACTTC,TRBV29-1,-,-,TRBJ2-5
CSVELGQGRPPETQYF,TGCAGCGTTGAGCTGGGACAGGGCCGACCCCCAGAGACCCAGTACTTC,TRBV29-1,TRBD1,-,TRBJ2-5
CASTMVGDDYGYTF,TGTGCCAGTACCATGGTGGGGGATGACTATGGCTACACCTTC,TRBV19,-,-,TRBJ1-2
CATKGGQGRMNTEAFF,TGTGCCACTAAAGGAGGGCAGGGGAGGATGAACACTGAAGCTTTCTTT,TRBV19,-,-,TRBJ1-1
CASSHRQGASYEQYF,TGTGCCAGTAGCCATCGACAGGGCGCCTCCTACGAGCAGTACTTC,TRBV19,TRBD1,-,TRBJ2-7
CSVAGNGGTEAFF,TGCAGCGTGGCCGGGAATGGTGGCACTGAAGCTTTCTTT,TRBV29-1,-,once,TRBJ1-1
CASSYGRTNEKLFF,TGTGCCAGCAGTTATGGGAGAACTAATGAAAAACTGTTTTTT,TRBV6-5,-,-,TRBJ1-4
CSGGDVGSGNEQFF,TGCAGCGGTGGTGACGTGGGTTCAGGCAATGAGCAGTTCTTC,TRBV29-1,-,-,TRBJ2-1
CSVQQGSGNSPLHF,TGCAGCGTTCAACAGGGTAGCGGTAATTCACCCCTCCACTTT,TRBV29-1,-,-,TRBJ1-6
CARNLVADTQYF,TGTGCCCGGAACCTAGTAGCAGATACGCAGTATTTT,TRBV30,-,-,TRBJ2-3
CSVDFATGSYEQYF,TGCAGCGTTGACTTCGCTACAGGATCCTACGAGCAGTACTTC,TRBV29-1,-,-,TRBJ2-7
CASSDWRGNNEQFF,TGTGCCAGCAGTGACTGGCGAGGAAACAATGAGCAGTTCTTC,TRBV6-2/TRBV6-3,-,-,TRBJ2-1
CASSPGSLGSPLHF,TGTGCCAGCAGTCCTGGGAGTTTGGGTTCACCCCTCCACTTT,TRBV27,-,-,TRBJ1-6
CASSNGQEGTEAFF,TGTGCCAGTAGTAATGGACAGGAGGGAACTGAAGCTTTCTTT,TRBV19,TRBD1,-,TRBJ1-1
CASSPREGGHEQYF,TGTGCCAGTAGTCCCCGGGAGGGGGGCCACGAGCAGTACTTC,TRBV19,TRBD2,few,TRBJ2-7
CASSLGDRGYGYTF,TGCGCCAGCAGCTTGGGGGACAGGGGGTATGGCTACACCTTC,TRBV5-1,TRBD1,-,TRBJ1-2
CATSSHPGPRQETQYF,TGTGCCACCAGCAGCCACCCGGGACCACGCCAAGAGACCCAGTACTTC,TRBV15,-,-,TRBJ2-5
CASSYSVGQGTYEQYF,TGTGCCAGCAGTTACTCGGTGGGACAGGGTACCTACGAGCAGTACTTC,TRBV6-5,TRBD1,-,TRBJ2-7
CASSIATARRYEQYF,TGTGCCAGTAGTATAGCGACAGCAAGGAGGTACGAGCAGTACTTC,TRBV19,-,-,TRBJ2-7
CASSPSTGARQPQHF,TGTGCCAGCAGCCCCTCTACAGGGGCGAGACAGCCCCAGCATTTT,TRBV7-9,TRBD1,-,TRBJ1-5
CASSPRTGEAYEQYF,TGTGCCAGCAGCCCCCGGACAGGAGAGGCCTACGAGCAGTACTTC,TRBV21-1,-,few,TRBJ2-7